This T cell receptor (beta chain) was sequenced in a study of shared clonotypes between healthy human individuals. Assay execution took place at the deep level. Produced via immunoSEQ multiplex PCR; TCRdb's table is partial and in-frame only. The table includes around 690,000 clones, less than 95% detected once. There are a few counts of this clone. Its target is not known. Study-wide results and caveats: The represented genetic and exposure-history diversity was limited by the small number of donors.

The length of the CDR3 is 16 residues. Germline values: CDR1 SGDLS, CDR2 YYNGEE. V shed 0 bases and J shed 5 bases, with 17 bases lying between them. The chain employs TRBV9 and TRBJ1-2; D remains ambiguous. The sequence came from a young man in good health. Some clones in this sample may be carry-over from other donors' samples. Sample: memory CD8+ T cells from PBMCs. Subset of the sample: CD45RO+ cells pooled with CCR7-negative TemRA cells. The chain's CDR3 is CASSVGWTPDLYGYTF. The CDR3 DNA sequence: TGTGCCAGCAGCGTAGGATGGACGCCGGATCTGTATGGCTACACCTTC.